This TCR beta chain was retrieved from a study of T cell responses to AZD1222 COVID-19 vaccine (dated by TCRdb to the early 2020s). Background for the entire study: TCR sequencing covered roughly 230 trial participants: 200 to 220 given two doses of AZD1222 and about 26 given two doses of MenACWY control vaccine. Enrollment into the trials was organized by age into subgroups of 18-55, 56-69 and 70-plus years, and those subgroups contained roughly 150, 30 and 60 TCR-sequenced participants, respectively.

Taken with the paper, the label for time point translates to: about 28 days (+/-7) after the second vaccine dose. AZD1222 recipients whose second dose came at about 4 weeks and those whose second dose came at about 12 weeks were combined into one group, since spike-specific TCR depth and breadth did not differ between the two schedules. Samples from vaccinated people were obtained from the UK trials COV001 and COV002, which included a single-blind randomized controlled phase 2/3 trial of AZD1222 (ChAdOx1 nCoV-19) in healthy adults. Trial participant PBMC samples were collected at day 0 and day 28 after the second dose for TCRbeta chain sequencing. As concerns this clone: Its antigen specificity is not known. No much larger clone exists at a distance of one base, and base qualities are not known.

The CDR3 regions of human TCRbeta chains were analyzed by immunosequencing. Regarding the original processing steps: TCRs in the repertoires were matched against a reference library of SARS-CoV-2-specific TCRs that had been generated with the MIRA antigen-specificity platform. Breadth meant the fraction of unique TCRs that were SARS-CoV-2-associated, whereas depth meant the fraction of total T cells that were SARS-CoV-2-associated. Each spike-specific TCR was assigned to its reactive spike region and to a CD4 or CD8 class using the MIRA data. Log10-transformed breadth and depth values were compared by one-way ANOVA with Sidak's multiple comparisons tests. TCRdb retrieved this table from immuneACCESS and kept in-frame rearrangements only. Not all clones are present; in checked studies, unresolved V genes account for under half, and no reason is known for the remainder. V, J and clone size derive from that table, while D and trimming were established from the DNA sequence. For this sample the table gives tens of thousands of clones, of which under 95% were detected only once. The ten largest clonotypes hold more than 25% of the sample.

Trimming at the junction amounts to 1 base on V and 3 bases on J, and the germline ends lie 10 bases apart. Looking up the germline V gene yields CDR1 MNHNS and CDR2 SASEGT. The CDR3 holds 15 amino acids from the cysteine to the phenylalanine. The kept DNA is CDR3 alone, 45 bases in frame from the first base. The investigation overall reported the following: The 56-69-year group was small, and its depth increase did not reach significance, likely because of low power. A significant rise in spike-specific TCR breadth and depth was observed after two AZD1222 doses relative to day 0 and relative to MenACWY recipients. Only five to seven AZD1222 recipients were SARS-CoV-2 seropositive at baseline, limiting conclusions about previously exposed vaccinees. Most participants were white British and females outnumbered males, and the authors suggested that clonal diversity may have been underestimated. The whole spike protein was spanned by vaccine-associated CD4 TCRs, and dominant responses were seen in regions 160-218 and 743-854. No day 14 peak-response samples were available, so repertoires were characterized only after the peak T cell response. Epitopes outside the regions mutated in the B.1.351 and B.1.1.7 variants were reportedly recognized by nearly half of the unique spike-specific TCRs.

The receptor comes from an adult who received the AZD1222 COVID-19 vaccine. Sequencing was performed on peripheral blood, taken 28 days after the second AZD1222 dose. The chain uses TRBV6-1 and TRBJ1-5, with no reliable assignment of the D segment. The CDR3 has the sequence CASSEEYHSNQPQHF. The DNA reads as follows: TGTGCCAGCAGTGAAGAGTATCACTCCAATCAGCCCCAGCATTTT.